This T cell receptor (beta chain) was recorded in a study of tumor-infiltrating lymphocytes in localized non-small cell lung cancer. Overall study context: Resected tumor was paired with non-adjacent uninvolved lung from the same patient.

TCRdb's table, derived via immunoSEQ multiplex PCR, lists solely in-frame clones and lacks some. The sample carries 13,000 to 15,000 clones, 65% to 90% recorded once. This sequence originates from a human donor with non-small cell lung cancer. The sequenced sample was lung tumor tissue.

This CDR3 reads CASSSLNRVGQPQHF. In DNA form, the CDR3 reads TGTGCCAGCAGTTCCCTCAACAGGGTAGGGCAGCCCCAGCATTTT. The rearrangement uses TRBV27 and TRBJ1-5, with D possibly being TRBD1 (6 bases). Trimming took 4 bases from V and 7 from J, leaving 17 bases between them. This CDR3 comprises 15 residues. Germline CDR1 is MNHEY and CDR2 is SMNVEV (reference sequence).